What follows are 26 T cell receptor beta chains derived from one specimen sequenced in a study of blood T cells in healthy people across ages. With a J-beta primer mix and a sample-barcoded 5' primer, a second PCR ran roughly 6 to 11 cycles. Using its own MiXCR run on the 5' RACE reads, TCRdb lists one record per CDR3 protein. The sample yields 1.5 million to 2 million distinct CDR3 sequences, just under 50% seen once. The source material was blood. The source of these receptors is a woman between 35 and 50 years old in good health.

The sample holds a few counts of this clonotype. The chain links TRBV25-1 to TRBJ2-3; 7 positions agree with TRBD1. Per germline, CDR1 MGHDK and CDR2 SYGVNS. The CDR3 consists of 16 residues. The J segment lost 1 base and the V segment lost 1 base, leaving 5 bases of the junction unmatched. The CDR3 coding sequence is TGTGCCAGCAGTGAATCTTTGGGGACAGGCACAGATACGCAGTATTTT. This encodes CASSESLGTGTDTQYF.

This clonotype was seen more than once but under ten times. The rearrangement joins TRBV29-1 to TRBJ1-5; no definite D call. This CDR3 spans 13 amino acids. In germline, CDR1 is SQVTM, CDR2 ANQGSEA. V was clipped by 5 bases and J by 0 bases, with 8 bases between them. The CDR3 reads CSVKGSSNQPQHF. In DNA, the CDR3 is TGCAGCGTTAAAGGCAGTAGCAATCAGCCCCAGCATTTT.

This clonotype showed up just once. V usage is TRBV6-5 and J usage is TRBJ2-1; unclear D gene. Per the germline V gene, CDR1 is MNHEY and CDR2 is SVGAGI. This CDR3 spans 14 amino acids. Deletions cut 2 bases from V and 8 bases from J, with 13 bases between. The CDR3 coding sequence is TGTGCCAGCAGTTACGCGGAAGGCGGAGATGAGCAGTTCTTC. It specifies CASSYAEGGDEQFF.

The rearrangement joins TRBV7-2 to TRBJ2-7; D gene uncertain. Deletions cut 5 bases from V and 6 bases from J, with 14 bases between. Germline CDR1 is SGHTA and CDR2 is FQGNSA. CDR3 length: 13 amino acids. This CDR3 reads CASSPQDWSEQYF. The CDR3 DNA follows: TGTGCCAGCAGCCCTCAAGACTGGAGCGAGCAGTACTTC.

The J gene is TRBJ1-2, the V gene TRBV20-1; D not certain. The V gene lost 4 bases and the J gene lost 3 bases, with 6 bases spanning the gap. The CDR3 runs 11 residues. Germline CDR1 and CDR2: DFQATT and SNEGSKA (reference sequence). The CDR3 DNA is TGCAGTGCTATCAGTCACTATGGCTACACCTTC. It translates to CSAISHYGYTF.

This clonotype has more than one count but fewer than ten. The V call is TRBV28, the J call TRBJ2-4; TRBD2 is a possible D gene (6 bases). The J call is in doubt because the DNA end fits TRBJ2-7 better. The length of the CDR3 is 15 residues. The germline gives CDR1 MDHEN, CDR2 SYDVKM. As DNA, the CDR3 is TGTGCCAGCAGGGGAGGCTTCCGGACTGATTACGAGCAGTACTTC. Amino acid sequence: CASRGGFRTDYEQYF.

This clonotype was detected many times. The chain employs TRBV11-2 and TRBJ2-1; D is unclear. CDR1 and CDR2 from the germline V gene are SGHAT and FQNNGV. This CDR3 has 18 amino acids. V was trimmed by 5 bases and J by 4 bases, leaving 24 bases between them. CDR3 amino acids: CASSITTSPGLPYNEQFF. The CDR3 DNA sequence: TGTGCCAGCAGCATTACCACATCCCCGGGCCTGCCGTACAATGAGCAGTTCTTC.

This clonotype was seen a handful of times. The chain couples TRBV7-8 to TRBJ2-7, with D tentatively TRBD1 (6 bases). The CDR3 sequence is 15 residues long. Germline-derived CDR1 and CDR2 are SGHVS and FQNEAQ. Trimming pared 1 base from V and 3 bases from J, leaving 13 bases between. The CDR3 sequence: CASSLGTAPNYEQYF. The CDR3 coding sequence is TGTGCCAGCAGCTTAGGGACAGCGCCAAACTACGAGCAGTACTTC.

The J gene is TRBJ1-4, the V gene TRBV10-3; 9 bases match TRBD1. J was trimmed by 8 bases and V by 10 bases; bases with no gene match: 8. Per the germline V gene, CDR1 is ENHRY and CDR2 is SYGVKD. The CDR3 length is 13 residues. The CDR3 protein is CATNSGTGEKLFF. The CDR3 DNA reads as TGTGCCACGAACTCCGGGACAGGGGAAAAACTGTTTTTT.

This rearrangement joins TRBV18 to TRBJ2-7; TRBD1 matches 9 bases. Germline V gene lookup returns CDR1 KGHSH and CDR2 LQKENI. This CDR3 spans 15 amino acids. V was clipped by 4 bases and J by 3 bases; unmatched bases: 7. CDR3 residues: CASSQSRDRVYEQYF. Written as DNA, the CDR3 is TGTGCCAGCTCACAAAGCCGGGACAGGGTCTACGAGCAGTACTTC. Full variable domain (missing parts from reference TRBV18 and TRBJ2-7): NAGVMQNPRHLVRRRGQEARLRCSPMKGHSHVYWYRQLPEEGLKFMVYLQKENIIDESGMPKERFSAEFPKEGPSILRIQQVVRGDSAAYFCASSQSRDRVYEQYFGPGTRLTVT.

For this clonotype: One end of the junction fails to match germline, which may point to a read error. The chain combines TRBV20-1 with TRBJ1-5; D unresolved. The CDR3 has 15 residues. CDR1 and CDR2 from the germline V gene are DFQATT and SNEGSKA (reference sequence). The CDR3 sequence is CSARKGEGSNQPQHF. Written as DNA, the CDR3 is TGCAGCGCTAGAAAAGGTGAGGGATCCAATCAGCCCCAGCATTTT.

On this clonotype: This may be a read error: a much more frequent sequence differs by one nucleotide. The chain uses TRBV4-3 and TRBJ2-7; the match to TRBD1 covers 7 bases. The tail of the sequence fits TRBJ2-1 better, so the J call may be wrong. The CDR3 spans 15 residues. In germline, CDR1 is LGHNA, CDR2 YSLEER. Here the CDR3 DNA reads TGCGCCAGCAGCCAAGACACAGGGGAGCTCTACGAGCAGTTCTTC. Encoded protein: CASSQDTGELYEQFF.

The chain employs TRBV15 and TRBJ1-2, with D possibly matching TRBD1 (5 bases). CDR1 and CDR2 from the germline V gene are LNHNV and YYDKDF (reference sequence). V dropped 0 bases and J dropped 3 bases, with 8 bases sitting between them. This CDR3 comprises 14 residues. CDR3 region: CATSRDARDYGYTF. Written as DNA, the CDR3 is TGTGCCACCAGCAGAGATGCCAGGGACTATGGCTACACCTTC.

This rearrangement joins TRBV27 to TRBJ1-5, with D maybe TRBD1 (5 bases). The CDR3 is 14 residues long. Germline CDR1 is MNHEY and CDR2 is SMNVEV (reference sequence). Trimming removed 3 bases from V and 6 bases from J, with 12 bases in between. CDR3 nucleotide sequence: TGTGCCAGCAGTTTGTCAGGGTTGGGTCAGCCCCAGCATTTT. Its translation: CASSLSGLGQPQHF.

The V call is TRBV4-1, the J call TRBJ2-1, with D possibly matching TRBD1 (6 bases). Trimming stripped 1 base from V and 6 bases from J, with 13 bases between. CDR3 length: 15 amino acids. CDR1 is MGHRA, CDR2 YSYEKL, per germline. CDR3 residues: CASSQVPGQLNEQFF. The CDR3 coding sequence is TGCGCCAGCAGCCAAGTCCCAGGACAGCTCAATGAGCAGTTCTTC.

This rearrangement joins TRBV28 to TRBJ2-5; D perhaps matches TRBD2 (5 bases). The CDR3 sequence is 15 residues long. Germline CDR1 is MDHEN and CDR2 is SYDVKM. Trimming shortened V by 6 bases and J by 5 bases, and 19 bases separated the two germline ends. In DNA, the CDR3 is TGTGCCAGCAGCTCCCCACGAGGGTTGGGGGAGACCCAGTACTTC. This translates into CASSSPRGLGETQYF. The full variable domain, in which reference TRBV28 and TRBJ2-5 provide the parts outside the CDR3, is DVKVTQSSRYLVKRTGEKVFLECVQDMDHENMFWYRQDPGLGLRLIYFSYDVKMKEKGDIPEGYSVSREKKERFSLILESASTNQTSMYLCASSSPRGLGETQYFGPGTRLLVL.

V is TRBV7-8 and J is TRBJ2-1; 10 bases are a match to TRBD1. The V and J ends lost 5 bases and 6 bases, in that order; junction bases with no gene match: 7. Per the germline V gene, CDR1 is SGHVS and CDR2 is FQNEAQ. This CDR3 comprises 15 residues. The CDR3 reads CASSATGTGVNEQFF. Written as DNA, the CDR3 is TGTGCCAGCAGCGCCACCGGGACAGGGGTCAATGAGCAGTTCTTC.

This clonotype appeared a few times. V and J are TRBV28 and TRBJ2-4; no reliable D call. Per the germline V gene, CDR1 is MDHEN and CDR2 is SYDVKM. Trimming shortened V by 5 bases and J by 2 bases, and 13 bases separated the two germline ends. The CDR3 consists of 15 residues. The CDR3 nucleotides are TGTGCCAGCAGTGAAGGTGGCGGCCCCAAAAACATTCAGTACTTC. Amino acid sequence: CASSEGGGPKNIQYF.

This clonotype was seen a handful of times. This chain joins TRBV20-1 and TRBJ2-3; D is ambiguous. V lost 5 bases and J 9 bases, leaving 12 bases between the germline ends. This CDR3 has 11 residues. Germline CDR1 reads DFQATT; CDR2 reads SNEGSKA (reference sequence). CDR3 nucleotides: TGCAGTGCTGAGGTGGGATTCACGCAGTATTTT. Its protein is CSAEVGFTQYF.

This clonotype was seen a handful of times. The V call is TRBV4-2, the J call TRBJ2-3; D gene uncertain. Trimming took 1 base from V and 4 from J, leaving 6 bases between them. The CDR3 spans 13 residues. Germline CDR1 is LGHNA and CDR2 is YNFKEQ. As DNA, the CDR3 is TGTGCCAGCAGCCAAGGGAAGGCAGATACGCAGTATTTT. Its protein is CASSQGKADTQYF.

This chain links TRBV20-1 with TRBJ2-5; possibly TRBD1 for D (5 bases). CDR1 is DFQATT and CDR2 is SNEGSKA in the germline V gene (reference sequence). Trimming cost V 5 bases and J 3 bases, with 10 bases left between them. The CDR3 length is 12 residues. As DNA, the CDR3 is TGCAGTGCTCTCAAGGGGAAAGAGACCCAGTACTTC. Encoded protein: CSALKGKETQYF.

This CDR3 is CASTGGTGHLRNTGELFF. The CDR3 nucleotides are TGTGCCAGCACAGGTGGGACAGGGCACCTTCGGAACACCGGGGAGCTGTTTTTT. This chain uses TRBV6-2 or TRBV6-3 with TRBJ2-2; 9 bases line up with TRBD1. This CDR3 region has 18 residues. Trimming removed 7 bases from V and 1 base from J; junction bases left unmatched: 13. Germline-derived CDR1 and CDR2 are MNHEY and SVGEGT.

V and J are TRBV10-1 and TRBJ2-1; D not resolved. Looked up from germline, CDR1 is WNHNN and CDR2 is SYGVQD (reference sequence). Trimming removed 3 bases at V and 4 bases at J, with 7 bases between. The CDR3 sequence is 13 residues long. CDR3 region: CASSEENYNEQFF. The CDR3 DNA sequence: TGCGCCAGCAGTGAAGAGAATTACAATGAGCAGTTCTTC.

A few counts support this clonotype. The genes are TRBV7-9 and TRBJ2-5; 10 bases match TRBD2. Germline CDR1 is SEHNR and CDR2 is FQNEAQ (reference sequence). J lost 3 bases, V lost 5 bases, and 9 bases had no gene match. The CDR3 contains 16 residues. The CDR3, as DNA: TGTGCCAGCAGCCTCCCCACAACTAGCGGGAAAGAGACCCAGTACTTC. The encoded protein is CASSLPTTSGKETQYF.

The CDR3 DNA reads TGTGCCAGCAGCCAAGATCGCGGGACATACTCACCCCTCCACTTT. The encoded protein is CASSQDRGTYSPLHF. This sequence joins TRBV3-1 and TRBJ1-6; possible D gene TRBD1, 6 bases. The germline V gene encodes CDR1 LGHDT and CDR2 YNNKEL (reference sequence). Trimming pared 0 bases from V and 10 bases from J, leaving 13 bases between. The CDR3 consists of 15 residues.

The J gene is TRBJ2-3, the V gene TRBV5-6; D is ambiguous. The CDR3 runs 13 residues. The V end was cut by 3 bases, the J end by 7 bases, with 12 bases between. The V gene's germline CDR1 is SGHDT and CDR2 YYEEEE. CDR3 loop: CASSSLGLNTQYF. The CDR3 bases are TGTGCCAGCAGCTCTCTGGGATTGAATACGCAGTATTTT.